This paragraph reports one T cell receptor (beta chain). Its binding antigen is unknown. The sample holds no much larger clone one base away, and base qualities are not on file. Per the germline V gene, SGHRS is the CDR1 and YFSETQ is the CDR2. V and J lose 4 bases and 5 bases, and a span of 27 bases separates them. From the cysteine through the phenylalanine, the CDR3 covers 19 amino acids. Of the read, only the CDR3 DNA is kept; its 57 bases are in frame from base 1. This record comes from a study of blood T cell repertoires in COVID-19 (TCRdb year 2020). Regarding the complete study: The collaborator samples originated in the United States, Italy and Spain and spanned the acute and convalescent phases of COVID-19. The material from the prospective study consisted of cDNA or gDNA derived from T cells, B-cell-depleted T cells, or PBMCs. The dataset comprised deeply sampled blood TCRbeta repertoires from subjects exposed to, actively infected with, or recovered from COVID-19. The repertoires were made available in a free public database intended to serve as a resource for research on the immune response to SARS-CoV-2. Samples came from the ongoing ImmuneRACE study (first 160 participants) plus 1,254 subjects from 6 global collaborators. A de-identified subject ID, COVID-19 status, age in years and sex were almost always included in the sample metadata. Where HLA class I and class II types were available, the types were taken from metadata supplied by the sample provider, not from assay-based typing. Points the paper makes about the study in general: How much clinical and demographic metadata was included differed by source and by participant, and the metadata was provided uncurated.

The immunoSEQ Assay, a bias-controlled multiplex PCR, was used to amplify TCRbeta CDR3 regions from genomic DNA. In the paper's pipeline: The number of nucleated cells in each sample was estimated by amplification of reference gene primers within the assay. To quantify the absolute abundance of each unique TCRbeta CDR3 rearrangement, sequence reads were collapsed and filtered. Productive Simpson clonality was computed per sample as the square root of Simpson's diversity index over productive rearrangements. Not all clones reach the TCRdb copy of this immuneACCESS table, which keeps in-frame sequences only. Checked studies attribute under half of the gap to unresolved V genes and leave the rest unexplained. V and J calls and clone size follow that table, whereas D and trimming were derived from the DNA. For this sample there are about 320,000 clones; approximately 91% appear just once. Roughly 3.9% of the sample is held by the ten biggest clonotypes.

Participants in the prospective study were aged roughly 18 to 100 years, lived in about two dozen United States geographic areas, and enrolled through a virtual design. In the prospective study, cohorts were assigned on the basis of participant-reported clinical history obtained from a screening survey and a study questionnaire. Exposed participants had been in contact, within 2 weeks of entering the study, with a person who had a PCR-confirmed or clinician-diagnosed case of COVID-19. In the prospective study, mobile phlebotomists collected whole blood, serum and a nasopharyngeal or oropharyngeal swab from each participant. Additional blood draws and questionnaires over an approximately two-month period could optionally be provided by prospective study participants. Prospective study blood samples were shipped either frozen or at room temperature before DNA extraction.

The TCR originated in a woman aged 25-40 years who had been exposed to COVID-19. Sequencing input: PBMCs or T cells enriched from blood (not recorded which). This chain joins TRBV5-1 to TRBJ2-2; TRBD1 could be the D gene, as 6 bases match. The base sequence is TGCGCCAGCAGCCCGGGCCGGGTACAGGGTCGGGGCGAGACCGGGGAGCTGTTTTTT. Translated, this gives CASSPGRVQGRGETGELFF.